This TCR beta chain came from a study of neurological immune-mediated disorders. Synthesis of cDNA used 5'RACE (with 10-nucleotide random UMIs). The authors obtained over 160 million TCR-beta sequences from 15-18 subjects per sequencing run. Using its own MiXCR run on the 5' RACE reads, TCRdb lists one record per CDR3 protein. The profile shows about 59,000 distinct CDR3 sequences, around 24% of them singletons. Germline CDR1 reads SGHTA; CDR2 reads FQGNSA. The CDR3 loop spans 15 amino acids. J gave up 6 bases and V 5 bases, and 3 bases lay outside the gene matches. Study results and limitations: Multiple sclerosis, the disease with the least TCR clonal expansion, fell below healthy controls, whereas HTLV-1-associated myelopathy showed the most.

Time point meaning: technical triplicate 2. 2 million PBMCs stored at -80 C were the source of the unsorted libraries. Concerning this clonotype itself: Antigen specificity is unknown.

The chain uses TRBV7-2 and TRBJ2-1; 14 bases line up with TRBD2. Sequenced sample: PBMCs. The TCR originated in a man aged 60-69 years with HTLV-1-associated myelopathy (HAM/TSP). Here the CDR3 reads CASSKTSGRVNEQFF. CDR3 coding DNA: TGTGCCAGCAGCAAGACTAGCGGGAGGGTCAATGAGCAGTTCTTC.